A single sample gave rise to the 27 T cell receptor beta chains below, sequenced in a study of blood T cell repertoires in COVID-19. Generated by immunoSEQ multiplex PCR, the TCRdb table keeps only in-frame clones and is missing some. The sample has tens of thousands of clones, 81% seen once. Material: peripheral blood. The source is a woman aged 65 to 85 with acute or convalescent COVID-19.

The J gene is TRBJ1-1, the V gene TRBV27; weak D call: TRBD1 (5 bases). CDR3 length equals 13 residues. Per germline, CDR1 MNHEY and CDR2 SMNVEV (reference sequence). V was clipped by 4 bases and J by 3 bases, with 9 bases between them. The CDR3 DNA follows: TGTGCCAGCAGTTATCGGGGGGACACTGAAGCTTTCTTT. This sequence encodes CASSYRGDTEAFF.

This chain links TRBV5-5 with TRBJ2-2; D not resolved. The ends were cut back, 4 bases at V and 3 bases at J, with 16 bases in the middle. Germline CDR1 SGHKS, CDR2 YYEKEE (reference sequence). The CDR3 covers 16 residues. CDR3 coding DNA: TGTGCCAGCAGCAAAACATCAGGCTTCTACACCGGGGAGCTGTTTTTT. Its protein product is CASSKTSGFYTGELFF.

This chain uses TRBV4-3 with TRBJ1-6; D gene ambiguous. The CDR3 contains 17 residues. The germline gives CDR1 LGHNA, CDR2 YSLEER. The V end was cut by 0 bases, the J end by 8 bases, with 17 bases between. In DNA form, the CDR3 reads TGCGCCAGCAGCCAAGATCCCGTAGGCCCCGGGGATTCACCCCTCCACTTT. Its translation: CASSQDPVGPGDSPLHF.

This clone has only a few counts. J is TRBJ2-7 and V is TRBV2; 7 positions agree with TRBD1. The CDR3 totals 14 residues. Germline trimming cut 6 bases from V and 7 bases from J; bases unmatched to any gene: 12. Germline values: CDR1 SNHLY, CDR2 FYNNEI. The CDR3 bases are TGTGCCAGCAGCCCAACAGGGGCAGGGAAGGAGCAGTACTTC. Its protein is CASSPTGAGKEQYF.

J is TRBJ2-1 and V is TRBV5-1; tentatively, D is TRBD2 (5 bases). Germline V gives CDR1 SGHRS, CDR2 YFSETQ. The CDR3 totals 14 residues. V was cut by 3 bases and J by 6 bases, with 13 bases left in between. The CDR3 sequence is CASSSDLSGNEQFF. The DNA of the CDR3 is TGCGCCAGCAGCTCCGACCTCAGCGGCAATGAGCAGTTCTTC.

This clone was counted between two and nine times. V usage is TRBV6-5 and J usage is TRBJ2-6; perhaps TRBD1 as D (5 bases). Deletions cut 4 bases from V and 0 bases from J, with 7 bases between. The CDR3 is 15 residues long. Germline CDR1 MNHEY, CDR2 SVGAGI. CDR3 bases: TGTGCCAGCAGTTCAACAGGCTCTGGGGCCAACGTCCTGACTTTC. This codes for CASSSTGSGANVLTF.

In this sample, this clone turned up many times. V usage is TRBV7-9 and J usage is TRBJ1-1; D gene unclear. Trimming took 4 bases from V and 7 from J, leaving 13 bases between them. Germline V lookup: CDR1 SEHNR, CDR2 FQNEAQ (reference sequence). This CDR3 has 13 amino acids. The CDR3 here is CASSYGDTLEAFF. CDR3 DNA: TGTGCCAGCAGCTACGGTGACACCCTTGAAGCTTTCTTT.

The chain links TRBV6-6 to TRBJ1-5; D gene uncertain. Trimming left V 6 bases short and J 0 bases short, with 12 bases between. Germline V gives CDR1 MNHNY, CDR2 SVGAGI (reference sequence). The CDR3 is 15 amino acids. The CDR3 DNA follows: TGTGCCAGCAGCCAGCGAATATATAGCAATCAGCCCCAGCATTTT. As protein: CASSQRIYSNQPQHF.

V gene TRBV27 combines with J gene TRBJ1-5, with D possibly being TRBD1 (6 bases). With 4 bases removed from V and 1 base from J, the gap between germline ends came to 8 bases. The CDR3 length is 14 residues. Per germline, CDR1 MNHEY and CDR2 SMNVEV (reference sequence). The CDR3 DNA sequence: TGTGCCAGCAGTTCGACAGGAAGCAATCAGCCCCAGCATTTT. Protein product: CASSSTGSNQPQHF.

The J gene is TRBJ1-1, the V gene TRBV18; TRBD1 matches at 10 bases. From germline, CDR1 is KGHSH and CDR2 LQKENI. The V segment lost 4 bases and the J segment 3 bases; nucleotides outside the gene matches: 2. The CDR3 length is 14 residues. CDR3 sequence: CASSLDRGHTEAFF. The CDR3 DNA reads as TGTGCCAGCTCACTTGACAGGGGGCACACTGAAGCTTTCTTT.

The chain links TRBV7-3 to TRBJ2-7, with D possibly being TRBD2 (6 bases). CDR1 is SGHTA and CDR2 is FQGTGA in the germline V gene. The CDR3 totals 15 residues. Deletions cut 5 bases from V and 0 bases from J, with 14 bases between. In DNA form, the CDR3 reads TGTGCCAGCAGCCCCGTGGCTAGCGCCTCCTACGAGCAGTACTTC. Encoded protein: CASSPVASASYEQYF. Filled out from reference TRBV7-3 and TRBJ2-7, the complete variable domain reads GAGVSQTPSNKVTEKGKYVELRCDPISGHTALYWYRQSLGQGPEFLIYFQGTGAADDSGLPNDRFFAVRPEGSVSTLKIQRTERGDSAVYLCASSPVASASYEQYFGPGTRLTVT.

The chain combines TRBV18 with TRBJ2-7; TRBD2 matches 11 bases. Germline V gives CDR1 KGHSH, CDR2 LQKENI. This CDR3 spans 19 amino acids. The junction had 16 bases not matched to a gene; V was cut back by 6 bases and J by 0 bases. DNA for the CDR3: TGTGCCAGCTCGCTTATAGCGGGGGGGCCCCTAAGCTCCTCCTACGAGCAGTACTTC. This gives the protein CASSLIAGGPLSSSYEQYF.

V and J are TRBV19 and TRBJ1-1; maybe TRBD1 (6 bases). The V and J ends lost 5 bases and 1 base respectively, with 20 bases between them. CDR1 is LNHDA, CDR2 SQIVND, per germline (reference sequence). The CDR3 has 17 amino acids. The CDR3 reads CASSPRGDKTRNTEAFF. CDR3 nucleotides: TGTGCCAGTAGTCCAAGAGGGGACAAGACGAGGAACACTGAAGCTTTCTTT.

V usage is TRBV6-5 and J usage is TRBJ2-5, with 7 positions matching TRBD2. The CDR3 is made up of 14 amino acids. The germline V gene encodes CDR1 MNHEY and CDR2 SVGAGI. J gave up 4 bases and V 4 bases, and 6 bases lay outside the gene matches. The CDR3 spells CASSFGLVGETQYF. In nucleotides, the CDR3 is TGTGCCAGCAGTTTCGGACTAGTTGGAGAGACCCAGTACTTC.

The chain employs TRBV7-2 and TRBJ2-2; D unclear. The CDR3 totals 14 residues. Germline lookup yields CDR1 SGHTA and CDR2 FQGNSA. V lost 8 bases and J 0 bases, leaving 10 bases between the germline ends. CDR3 bases: TGTGCCAGCGGAAAACAGCCGAACACCGGGGAGCTGTTTTTT. Protein: CASGKQPNTGELFF.

This rearrangement joins TRBV9 to TRBJ2-5, with 11 bases lining up with TRBD1. The germline V gene encodes CDR1 SGDLS and CDR2 YYNGEE. The CDR3 consists of 16 residues. The V gene end was trimmed by 3 bases and the J gene end by 2 bases; junction bases not matched to a gene: 6. The CDR3 sequence: CASSAGQGAEQETQYF. DNA of the CDR3: TGTGCCAGCAGCGCTGGACAGGGGGCGGAACAAGAGACCCAGTACTTC.

The rearrangement links TRBV7-9 to TRBJ1-2; TRBD1 matches 8 bases. V shed 5 bases and J 4 bases; nucleotides not matched to a gene: 3. This CDR3 contains 13 residues. From germline, CDR1 is SEHNR and CDR2 FQNEAQ (reference sequence). The CDR3 DNA sequence: TGTGCCAGCAGCCCGGGACAGGCCTATGGCTACACCTTC. Encoded protein: CASSPGQAYGYTF.

V and J are TRBV10-2 and TRBJ1-1; D is undetermined. Deletions cut 0 bases from V and 3 bases from J, with 8 bases between. This CDR3 is built from 14 residues. Germline CDR1 is WSHSY and CDR2 is SAAADI. The CDR3 reads CASSESYSYTEAFF. CDR3 in DNA: TGCGCCAGCAGTGAGTCTTACTCATACACTGAAGCTTTCTTT.

This clone has just one count. The rearrangement links TRBV12-3 or TRBV12-4 to TRBJ1-4; tentative D call: TRBD1 (5 bases). V was trimmed by 6 bases and J by 10 bases, leaving 15 bases between them. The CDR3 sequence is 13 residues long. As DNA, the CDR3 is TGTGCCAGCAGATCGCTCACCGGGGGAAAACTGTTTTTT. Its protein is CASRSLTGGKLFF.

This chain connects TRBV12-3 or TRBV12-4 to TRBJ2-2; no clear D gene. The CDR3 contains 12 residues. V was pared by 2 bases and J by 6 bases, with 4 bases between. This CDR3 reads CASSLRAGELFF. Written as DNA, the CDR3 is TGTGCCAGCAGTTTACGAGCCGGGGAGCTGTTTTTT.

The V and J genes are TRBV6-5 and TRBJ1-1; no firm D call. Germline CDR1 and CDR2: MNHEY and SVGAGI. V lost 6 bases, J lost 5 bases, and 10 bases lay in between. This CDR3 has 12 amino acids. The CDR3 nucleotides are TGTGCCAGCAGCTCCCCGGGAACTGAAGCTTTCTTT. Amino acid sequence: CASSSPGTEAFF.

The rearrangement uses TRBV7-2 and TRBJ2-1; 9 bases fit TRBD1. CDR1 and CDR2 from the germline V gene are SGHTA and FQGNSA. This CDR3 is built from 16 residues. With V trimmed by 0 bases and J by 6 bases, 6 bases remained unmatched. The CDR3 reads CASSLAGTGSFNEQFF. CDR3 in DNA: TGTGCCAGCAGCTTAGCCGGGACAGGGTCTTTCAATGAGCAGTTCTTC.

This sequence joins TRBV4-3 and TRBJ1-3; TRBD1 matches 7 bases. The CDR3 totals 12 residues. The germline CDR1 and CDR2 sequences are LGHNA and YSLEER. After removal of 5 bases from V and 8 bases from J, the junction contained 3 bases not matched to a gene. The CDR3 loop reads CASSNRGDTIYF. The CDR3 region has the DNA TGCGCCAGCAGCAACAGGGGTGACACCATATATTTT.

This rearrangement joins TRBV5-4 to TRBJ2-7; D is possibly TRBD1 (6 bases). Trimming removed 4 bases at V and 2 bases at J, with 10 bases between. This CDR3 has 13 amino acids. Germline V gene sequence: CDR1 SGHNT, CDR2 YYREEE (reference sequence). The CDR3 DNA is TGTGCCAGCAGCCCTGGACAGACCTACGAGCAGTACTTC. As protein: CASSPGQTYEQYF.

CDR3 nucleotides: TGTGCCTGGGGACAGGGGATATTGGATTCACCCCTCCACTTT. Its translation is CAWGQGILDSPLHF. The chain joins TRBV30 to TRBJ1-6; 9 bases are shared with TRBD1. After removal of 5 bases from V and 8 bases from J, the junction contained 7 bases not matched to a gene. In germline, CDR1 is GTSNPN, CDR2 SVGIG (reference sequence). CDR3 length equals 14 residues. Supplemented by reference TRBV30 and TRBJ1-6, the full variable domain reads SQTIHQWPATLVQPVGSPLSLECTVEGTSNPNLYWYRQAAGRGLQLLFYSVGIGQISSEVPQNLSASRPQDRQFILSSKKLLLSDSGFYLCAWGQGILDSPLHFGNGTRLTVT.

This clone was seen more than once but under ten times. The chain joins TRBV2 to TRBJ2-2; D is undetermined. The CDR3 covers 12 residues. In germline, CDR1 is SNHLY, CDR2 FYNNEI. Trimming shortened V by 4 bases and J by 4 bases, and 4 bases separated the two germline ends. CDR3 nucleotides: TGTGCCAGCAGTGCAGGCACCGGGGAGCTGTTTTTT. Amino acid sequence: CASSAGTGELFF.

The rearrangement joins TRBV24-1 to TRBJ2-5, with a tentative D call TRBD2 (5 bases). This CDR3 has 16 amino acids. Germline V gene lookup returns CDR1 KGHDR and CDR2 SFDVKD. Trimming cost V 0 bases and J 4 bases, with 14 bases left between them. CDR3 nucleotides: TGTGCCACCAGTGATTTGACATCCATGGGGAGAGAGACCCAGTACTTC. Translation: CATSDLTSMGRETQYF.